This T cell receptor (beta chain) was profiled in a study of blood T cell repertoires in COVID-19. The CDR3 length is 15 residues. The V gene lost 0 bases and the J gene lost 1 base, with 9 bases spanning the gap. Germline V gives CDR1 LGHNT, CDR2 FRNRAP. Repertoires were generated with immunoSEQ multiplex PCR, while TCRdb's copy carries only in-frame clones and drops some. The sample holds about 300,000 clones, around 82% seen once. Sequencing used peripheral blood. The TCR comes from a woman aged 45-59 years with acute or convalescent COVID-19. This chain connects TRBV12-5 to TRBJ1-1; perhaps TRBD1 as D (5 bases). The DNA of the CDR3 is TGTGCTAGTGGTTTGGTAAGCGGGACGAACACTGAAGCTTTCTTT. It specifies CASGLVSGTNTEAFF.